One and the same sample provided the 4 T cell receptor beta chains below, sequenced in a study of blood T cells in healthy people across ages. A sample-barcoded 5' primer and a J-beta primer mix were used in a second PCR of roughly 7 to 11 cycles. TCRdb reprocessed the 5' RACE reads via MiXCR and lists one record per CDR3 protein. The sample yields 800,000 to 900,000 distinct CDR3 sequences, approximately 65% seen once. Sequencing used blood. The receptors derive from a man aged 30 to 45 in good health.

The CDR3 sequence is CSASSGGQTYEQYF. The CDR3 DNA sequence: TGCAGTGCTTCTAGCGGGGGCCAAACCTACGAGCAGTACTTC. The chain links TRBV20-1 to TRBJ2-7; 10 bases line up with TRBD2. The CDR3 totals 14 residues. V lost 5 bases, J lost 2 bases, and 6 bases stayed unmatched. The germline gives CDR1 DFQATT, CDR2 SNEGSKA (reference sequence).

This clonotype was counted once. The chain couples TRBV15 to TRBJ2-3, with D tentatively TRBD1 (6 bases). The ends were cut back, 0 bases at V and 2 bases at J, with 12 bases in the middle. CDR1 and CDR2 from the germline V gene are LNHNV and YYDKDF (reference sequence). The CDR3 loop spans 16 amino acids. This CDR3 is CATSRDLGGPTDTQYF. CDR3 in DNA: TGTGCCACCAGCAGAGATCTTGGGGGCCCCACAGATACGCAGTATTTT.

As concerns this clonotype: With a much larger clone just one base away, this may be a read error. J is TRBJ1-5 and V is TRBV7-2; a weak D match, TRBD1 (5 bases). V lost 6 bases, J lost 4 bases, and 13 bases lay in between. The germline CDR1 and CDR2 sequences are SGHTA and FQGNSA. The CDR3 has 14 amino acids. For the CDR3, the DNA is TGTGCCAGCAGTTCACAGGAAAAAAATCAGCCCCAGCATTTT. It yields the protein CASSSQEKNQPQHF.

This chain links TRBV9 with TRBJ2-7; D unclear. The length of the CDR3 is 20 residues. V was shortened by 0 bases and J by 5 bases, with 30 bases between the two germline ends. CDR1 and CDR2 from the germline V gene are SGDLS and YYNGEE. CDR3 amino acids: CASSVAYGAESRTVGHEQYF. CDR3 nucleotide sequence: TGTGCCAGCAGCGTAGCTTACGGAGCTGAGTCAAGGACCGTGGGCCACGAGCAGTACTTC. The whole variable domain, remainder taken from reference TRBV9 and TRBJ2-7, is DSGVTQTPKHLITATGQRVTLRCSPRSGDLSVYWYQQSLDQGLQFLIQYYNGEERAKGNILERFSAQQFPDLHSELNLSSLELGDSALYFCASSVAYGAESRTVGHEQYFGPGTRLTVT.